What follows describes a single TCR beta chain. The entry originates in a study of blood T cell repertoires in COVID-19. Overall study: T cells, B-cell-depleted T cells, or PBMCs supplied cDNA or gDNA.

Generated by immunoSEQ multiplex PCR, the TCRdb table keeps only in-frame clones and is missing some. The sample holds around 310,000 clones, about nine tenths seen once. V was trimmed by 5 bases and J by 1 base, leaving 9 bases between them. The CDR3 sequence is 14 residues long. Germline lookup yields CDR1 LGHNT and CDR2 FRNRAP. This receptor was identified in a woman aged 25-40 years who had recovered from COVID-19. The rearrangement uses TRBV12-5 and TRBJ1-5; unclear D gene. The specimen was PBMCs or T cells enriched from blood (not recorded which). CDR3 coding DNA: TGTGCTAGTGGTCTACGAGGGAGCAATCAGCCCCAGCATTTT. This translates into CASGLRGSNQPQHF.